Reported below is one T cell receptor beta chain. CDR3 length equals 18 residues. CDR1 is SNHLY and CDR2 is FYNNEI in the germline V gene. V was clipped by 8 bases and J by 1 base; unmatched bases: 18. The data are from a study of OX40 agonist ivuxolimab in advanced cancers. The protocol was immunoSEQ multiplex PCR, while the TCRdb copy is restricted to in-frame clones and leaves out a portion. This repertoire shows 66,000 or so clones, 87% found once; its top ten account for about 2%. The sequence was collected from an adult with an advanced solid tumor such as melanoma, head and neck, liver or kidney cancer. The sample was CD4+ or CD8+ T cells sorted from blood, taken in a trial of the OX40 agonist ivuxolimab. The chain has TRBV2 and TRBJ2-7; the match to TRBD1 covers 9 bases. The CDR3 reads CASARDRALGTFSYEQYF. The CDR3 DNA is TGTGCCAGCGCCCGGGACAGGGCCTTAGGGACTTTTTCCTACGAGCAGTACTTC. Variable domain in full (rest from reference TRBV2 and TRBJ2-7): EPEVTQTPSHQVTQMGQEVILRCVPISNHLYFYWYRQILGQKVEFLVSFYNNEISEKSEIFDDQFSVERPDGSNFTLKIRSTKLEDSAMYFCASARDRALGTFSYEQYFGPGTRLTVT.